This T cell receptor (beta chain) originates from a study of blood T cell repertoires in COVID-19. Across the whole study: Samples taken during acute and convalescent COVID-19 were collected in the United States, Italy and Spain. PBMCs, B-cell-depleted T cells, or T cells provided the cDNA or gDNA that made up the material.

Germline CDR1 KGHSH, CDR2 LQKENI. The CDR3 totals 15 residues. V lost 3 bases, J lost 0 bases, and 2 bases stayed unmatched. Per the authors' pipeline: Estimated nucleated cell counts came from reference gene primer amplification. Some clones are missing from TCRdb's copy, which holds only in-frame ones; the method was immunoSEQ multiplex PCR. That table gives V, J and clone size, and the DNA gave D and trimming. The data contain roughly 70,000 clones, about 90% of them singletons. This sequence was found in a human donor with active COVID-19. The donor label of this sample is uncertain. The sample comprised peripheral blood. This chain links TRBV18 with TRBJ1-3, with 7 bases aligning to TRBD1. For the CDR3, the DNA is TGTGCCAGCTCACCCGGGACAGTCTCTGGAAACACCATATATTTT. Translated, it gives CASSPGTVSGNTIYF.